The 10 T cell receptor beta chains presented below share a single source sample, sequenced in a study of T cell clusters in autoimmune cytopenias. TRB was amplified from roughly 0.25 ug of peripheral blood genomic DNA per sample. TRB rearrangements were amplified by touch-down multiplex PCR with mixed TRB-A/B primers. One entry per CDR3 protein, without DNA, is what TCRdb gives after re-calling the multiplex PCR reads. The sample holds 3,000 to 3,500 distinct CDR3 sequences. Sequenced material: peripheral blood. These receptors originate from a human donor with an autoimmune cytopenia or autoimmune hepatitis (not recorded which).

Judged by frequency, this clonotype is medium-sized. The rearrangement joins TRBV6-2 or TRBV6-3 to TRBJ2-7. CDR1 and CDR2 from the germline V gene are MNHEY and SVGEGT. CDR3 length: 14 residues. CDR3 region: CASSYERELDEQYF.

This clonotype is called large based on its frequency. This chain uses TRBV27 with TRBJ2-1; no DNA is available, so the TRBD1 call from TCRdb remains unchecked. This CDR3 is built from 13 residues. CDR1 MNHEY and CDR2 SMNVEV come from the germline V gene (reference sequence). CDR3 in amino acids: CASRDRGRGEQFF.

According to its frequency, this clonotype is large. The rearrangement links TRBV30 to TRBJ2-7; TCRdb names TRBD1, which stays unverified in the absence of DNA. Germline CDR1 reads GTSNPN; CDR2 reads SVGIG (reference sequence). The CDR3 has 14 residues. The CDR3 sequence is CAWSPDSNYYEQYF.

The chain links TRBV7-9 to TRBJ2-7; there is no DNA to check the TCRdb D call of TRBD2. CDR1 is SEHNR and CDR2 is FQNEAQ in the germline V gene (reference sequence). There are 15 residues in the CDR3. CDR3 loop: CASSLVVKGRYEQYF.

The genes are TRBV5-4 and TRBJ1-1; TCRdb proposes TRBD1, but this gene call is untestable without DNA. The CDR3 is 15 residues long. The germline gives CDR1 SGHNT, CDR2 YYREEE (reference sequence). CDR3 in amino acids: CASSLFLGTHTEAFF.

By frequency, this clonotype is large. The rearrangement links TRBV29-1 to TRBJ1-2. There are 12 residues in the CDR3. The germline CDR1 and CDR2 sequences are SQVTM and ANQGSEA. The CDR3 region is CSVEPANYGYTF.

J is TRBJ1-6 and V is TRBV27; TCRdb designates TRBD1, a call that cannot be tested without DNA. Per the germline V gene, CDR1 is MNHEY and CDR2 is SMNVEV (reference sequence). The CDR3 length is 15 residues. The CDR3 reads CASSLRWRDNSPLHF.

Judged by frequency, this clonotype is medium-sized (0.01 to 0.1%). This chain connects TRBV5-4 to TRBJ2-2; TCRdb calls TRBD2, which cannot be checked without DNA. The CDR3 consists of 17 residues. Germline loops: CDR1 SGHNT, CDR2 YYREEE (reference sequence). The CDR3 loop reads CASSLEGRLAGTGELFF.

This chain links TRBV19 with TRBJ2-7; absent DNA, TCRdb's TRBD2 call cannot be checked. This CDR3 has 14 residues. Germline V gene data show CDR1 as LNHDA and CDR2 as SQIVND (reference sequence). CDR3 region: CASSTLTGFYEQYF.

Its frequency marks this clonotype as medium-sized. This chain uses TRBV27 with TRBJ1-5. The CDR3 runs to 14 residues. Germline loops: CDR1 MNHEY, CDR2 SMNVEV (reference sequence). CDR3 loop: CASRPRQLNQPQHF.